This TCR beta chain comes out of a study of blood T cell repertoires in COVID-19. Study-wide context: From the United States, Italy and Spain came samples of acute and convalescent COVID-19. T cells, B-cell-depleted T cells, or PBMCs supplied cDNA or gDNA.

The repertoire was sequenced with immunoSEQ multiplex PCR; TCRdb's copy has only in-frame clones and lacks some. The repertoire includes some 180,000 clones, around 90% of them detected once, and 6.5% to 8.5% sits in the top ten. This clone is a singleton in its sample. The clonotype comes from a middle-aged man with acute or convalescent COVID-19. The sample consisted of peripheral blood.

This chain's CDR3 is CAWSATYEQYF. CDR3 bases: TGTGCCTGGAGTGCCACCTACGAGCAGTACTTC. V gene TRBV30 combines with J gene TRBJ2-7; D call uncertain. CDR1 is GTSNPN, CDR2 SVGIG, per germline (reference sequence). V was clipped by 1 base and J by 2 bases, with 3 bases between them. The CDR3 consists of 11 residues.